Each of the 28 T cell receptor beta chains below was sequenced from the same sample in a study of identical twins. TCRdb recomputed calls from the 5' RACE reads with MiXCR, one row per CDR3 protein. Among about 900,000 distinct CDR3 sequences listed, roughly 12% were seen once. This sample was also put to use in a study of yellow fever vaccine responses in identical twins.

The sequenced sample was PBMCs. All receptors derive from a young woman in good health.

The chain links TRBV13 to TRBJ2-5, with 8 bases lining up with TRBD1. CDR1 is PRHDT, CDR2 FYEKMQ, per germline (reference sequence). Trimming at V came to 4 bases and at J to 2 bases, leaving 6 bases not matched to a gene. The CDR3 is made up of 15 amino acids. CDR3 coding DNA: TGTGCCAGCAGCTCCGGACAGGGTTTACAAGAGACCCAGTACTTC. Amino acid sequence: CASSSGQGLQETQYF.

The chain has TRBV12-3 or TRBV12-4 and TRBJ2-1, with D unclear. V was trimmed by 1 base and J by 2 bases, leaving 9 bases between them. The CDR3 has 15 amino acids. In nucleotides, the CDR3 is TGTGCCAGCAGTTTAGGGCTCGGCGCCTACAATGAGCAGTTCTTC. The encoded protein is CASSLGLGAYNEQFF.

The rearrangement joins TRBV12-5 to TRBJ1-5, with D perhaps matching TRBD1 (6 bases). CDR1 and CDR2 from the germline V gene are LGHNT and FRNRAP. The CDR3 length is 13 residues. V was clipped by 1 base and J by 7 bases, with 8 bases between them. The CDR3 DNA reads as TGTGCTAGTGGTTTGGGGGGGGCGCAGCCCCAGCATTTT. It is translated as CASGLGGAQPQHF.

In DNA form, the CDR3 reads TGTGCCAGCACCCGTGGAGGGACCCAGTACTTC. Translated, it gives CASTRGGTQYF. The chain couples TRBV11-2 to TRBJ2-5; weak D call: TRBD2 (5 bases). Germline values: CDR1 SGHAT, CDR2 FQNNGV. The V gene lost 7 bases and the J gene lost 7 bases, with 10 bases spanning the gap. The CDR3 is made up of 11 amino acids. The whole variable domain, filled in from reference TRBV11-2 and TRBJ2-5, reads EAGVAQSPRYKIIEKRQSVAFWCNPISGHATLYWYQQILGQGPKLLIQFQNNGVVDDSQLPKDRFSAERLKGVDSTLKIQPAKLEDSAVYLCASTRGGTQYFGPGTRLLVL.

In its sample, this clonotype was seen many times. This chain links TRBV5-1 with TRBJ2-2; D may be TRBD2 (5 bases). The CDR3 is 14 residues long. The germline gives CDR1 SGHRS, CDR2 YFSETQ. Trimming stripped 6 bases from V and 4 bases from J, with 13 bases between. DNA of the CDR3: TGCGCCAGCACCATGGTCGAGGGCACCGGGGAGCTGTTTTTT. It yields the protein CASTMVEGTGELFF.

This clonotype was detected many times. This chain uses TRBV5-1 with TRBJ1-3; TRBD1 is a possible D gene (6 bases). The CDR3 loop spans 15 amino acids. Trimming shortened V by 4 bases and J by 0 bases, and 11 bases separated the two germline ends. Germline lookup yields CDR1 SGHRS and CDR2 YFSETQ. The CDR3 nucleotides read TGCGCCAGCAGCCCCGGACAGACCTCTGGAAACACCATATATTTT. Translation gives CASSPGQTSGNTIYF.

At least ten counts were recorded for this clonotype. DNA for the CDR3: TGTGCCAGCAGTTTAGGGCCGTTCTACGAGCAGTACTTC. This codes for CASSLGPFYEQYF. This chain connects TRBV28 to TRBJ2-7; D not resolved. V was clipped by 2 bases and J by 3 bases, with 8 bases between them. CDR3 size: 13 residues. Germline CDR1 reads MDHEN; CDR2 reads SYDVKM.

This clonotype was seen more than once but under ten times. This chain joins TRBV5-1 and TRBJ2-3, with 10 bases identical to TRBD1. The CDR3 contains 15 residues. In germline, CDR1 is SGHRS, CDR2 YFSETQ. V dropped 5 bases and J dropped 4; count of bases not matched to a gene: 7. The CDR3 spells CASRTGTGEADTQYF. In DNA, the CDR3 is TGCGCCAGCAGGACCGGGACAGGGGAGGCAGATACGCAGTATTTT.

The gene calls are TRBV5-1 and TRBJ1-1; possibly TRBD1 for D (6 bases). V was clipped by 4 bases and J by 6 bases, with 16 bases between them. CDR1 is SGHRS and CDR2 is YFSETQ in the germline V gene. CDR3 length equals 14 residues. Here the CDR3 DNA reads TGCGCCAGCAGCAGAGGGGGGGTCGGCGCTGAAGCTTTCTTT. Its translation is CASSRGGVGAEAFF.

The DNA of the CDR3 is TGTGCCAGCAGCCAACCTGGTGGCGAGCAGTACTTC. Translation: CASSQPGGEQYF. The rearrangement joins TRBV7-9 to TRBJ2-7; D is unresolved. V gave up 5 bases and J gave up 6 bases, with 11 bases separating them. The germline V gene encodes CDR1 SEHNR and CDR2 FQNEAQ (reference sequence). This CDR3 has 12 amino acids.

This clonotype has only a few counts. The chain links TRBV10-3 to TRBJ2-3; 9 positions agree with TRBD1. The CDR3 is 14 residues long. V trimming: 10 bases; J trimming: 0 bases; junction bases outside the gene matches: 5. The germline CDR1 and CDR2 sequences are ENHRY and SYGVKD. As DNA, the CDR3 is TGTGCCACCACCGGGACAGGGAGCACAGATACGCAGTATTTT. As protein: CATTGTGSTDTQYF.

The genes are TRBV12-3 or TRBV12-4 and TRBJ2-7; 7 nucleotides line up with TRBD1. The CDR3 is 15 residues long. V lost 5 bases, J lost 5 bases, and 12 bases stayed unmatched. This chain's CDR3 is CASSPGQVPRDEQYF. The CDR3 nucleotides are TGTGCCAGCAGTCCAGGACAGGTCCCTCGGGACGAGCAGTACTTC.

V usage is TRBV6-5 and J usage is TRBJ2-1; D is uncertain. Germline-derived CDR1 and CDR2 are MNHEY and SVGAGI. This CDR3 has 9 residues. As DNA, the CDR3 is TGTGTCGTGGGGTGGGAGCAGTTCTTC. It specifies CVVGWEQFF.

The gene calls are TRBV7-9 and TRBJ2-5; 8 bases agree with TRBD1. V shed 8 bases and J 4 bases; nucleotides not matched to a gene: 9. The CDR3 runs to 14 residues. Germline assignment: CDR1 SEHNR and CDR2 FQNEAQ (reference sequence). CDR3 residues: CASHSGGRGETQYF. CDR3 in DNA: TGTGCCAGCCACTCAGGGGGCCGGGGAGAGACCCAGTACTTC.

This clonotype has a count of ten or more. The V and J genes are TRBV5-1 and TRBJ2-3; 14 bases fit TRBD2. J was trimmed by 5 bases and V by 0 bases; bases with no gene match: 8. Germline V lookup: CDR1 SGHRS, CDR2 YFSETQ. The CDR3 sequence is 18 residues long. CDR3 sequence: CASSLAWGTSGRGDTQYF. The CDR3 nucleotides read TGCGCCAGCAGCTTGGCGTGGGGGACTAGCGGGAGAGGAGATACGCAGTATTTT.

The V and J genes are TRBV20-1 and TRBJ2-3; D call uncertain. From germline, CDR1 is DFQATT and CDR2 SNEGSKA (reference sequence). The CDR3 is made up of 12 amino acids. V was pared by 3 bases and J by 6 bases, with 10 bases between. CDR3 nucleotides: TGCAGTGCTAGTGGTTCGATGGATACGCAGTATTTT. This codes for CSASGSMDTQYF.

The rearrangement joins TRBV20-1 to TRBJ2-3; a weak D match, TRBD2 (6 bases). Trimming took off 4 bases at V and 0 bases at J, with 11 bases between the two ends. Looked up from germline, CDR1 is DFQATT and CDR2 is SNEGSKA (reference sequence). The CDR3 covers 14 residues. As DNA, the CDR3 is TGCAGTGCTACCCCGGGACTTAGCACAGATACGCAGTATTTT. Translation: CSATPGLSTDTQYF.

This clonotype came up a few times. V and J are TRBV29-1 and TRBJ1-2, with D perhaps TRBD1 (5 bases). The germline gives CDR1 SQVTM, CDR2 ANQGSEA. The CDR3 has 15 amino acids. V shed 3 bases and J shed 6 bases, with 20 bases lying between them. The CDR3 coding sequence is TGCAGCGTTGACAACTCCCAGGGTGTAGGGGATGGCTACACCTTC. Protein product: CSVDNSQGVGDGYTF.

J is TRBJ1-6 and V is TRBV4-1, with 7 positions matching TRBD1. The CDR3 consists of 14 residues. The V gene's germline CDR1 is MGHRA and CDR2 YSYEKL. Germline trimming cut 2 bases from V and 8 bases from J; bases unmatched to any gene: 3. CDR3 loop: CASSQPGQYSPLHF. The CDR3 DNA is TGCGCCAGCAGCCAACCGGGACAGTATTCACCCCTCCACTTT.

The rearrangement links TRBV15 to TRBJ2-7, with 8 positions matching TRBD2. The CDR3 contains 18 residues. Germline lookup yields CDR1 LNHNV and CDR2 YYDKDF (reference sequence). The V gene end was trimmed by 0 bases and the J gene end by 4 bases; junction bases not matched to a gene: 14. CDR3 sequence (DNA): TGTGCCACCAGCAGAGATTTAACTAGCGGAAGGGGATCGTACGAGCAGTACTTC. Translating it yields CATSRDLTSGRGSYEQYF.

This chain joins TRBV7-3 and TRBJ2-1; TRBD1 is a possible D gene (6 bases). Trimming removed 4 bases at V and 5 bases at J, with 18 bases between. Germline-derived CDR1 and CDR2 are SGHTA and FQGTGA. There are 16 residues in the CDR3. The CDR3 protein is CASSSTGLVSHNEQFF. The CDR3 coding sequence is TGTGCCAGCAGCTCTACAGGGCTAGTCTCTCACAATGAGCAGTTCTTC. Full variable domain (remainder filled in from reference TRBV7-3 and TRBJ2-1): GAGVSQTPSNKVTEKGKYVELRCDPISGHTALYWYRQSLGQGPEFLIYFQGTGAADDSGLPNDRFFAVRPEGSVSTLKIQRTERGDSAVYLCASSSTGLVSHNEQFFGPGTRLTVL.

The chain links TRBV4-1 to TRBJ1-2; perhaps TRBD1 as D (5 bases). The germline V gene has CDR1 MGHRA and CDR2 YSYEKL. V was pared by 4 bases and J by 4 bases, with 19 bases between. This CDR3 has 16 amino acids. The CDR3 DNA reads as TGCGCCAGCAGCCCTCGGGACGTCTCGGGTGGCTATGGCTACACCTTC. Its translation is CASSPRDVSGGYGYTF.

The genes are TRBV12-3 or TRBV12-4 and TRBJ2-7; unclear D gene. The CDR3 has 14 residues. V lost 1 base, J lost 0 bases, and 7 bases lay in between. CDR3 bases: TGTGCCAGCAGTTTAGGACAAAACTCCTACGAGCAGTACTTC. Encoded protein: CASSLGQNSYEQYF.

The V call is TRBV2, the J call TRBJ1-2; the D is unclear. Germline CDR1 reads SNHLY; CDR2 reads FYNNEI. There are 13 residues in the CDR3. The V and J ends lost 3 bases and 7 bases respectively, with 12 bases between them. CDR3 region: CASSDSSSGGYTF. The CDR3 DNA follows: TGTGCCAGCAGTGACAGTAGCAGTGGTGGCTACACCTTC. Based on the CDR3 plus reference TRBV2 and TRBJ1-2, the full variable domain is EPEVTQTPSHQVTQMGQEVILRCVPISNHLYFYWYRQILGQKVEFLVSFYNNEISEKSEIFDDQFSVERPDGSNFTLKIRSTKLEDSAMYFCASSDSSSGGYTFGSGTRLTVV.

Here the CDR3 reads CSVSGGTGELFF. The CDR3 region has the DNA TGCAGCGTTTCTGGGGGTACCGGGGAGCTGTTTTTT. This rearrangement joins TRBV29-1 to TRBJ2-2, with D perhaps assigned TRBD1 or TRBD2 (5 bases each). The length of the CDR3 is 12 residues. Between the trimmed V and J ends, which lost 5 bases and 5 bases, there was a span of 9 bases. Germline V gene lookup returns CDR1 SQVTM and CDR2 ANQGSEA.

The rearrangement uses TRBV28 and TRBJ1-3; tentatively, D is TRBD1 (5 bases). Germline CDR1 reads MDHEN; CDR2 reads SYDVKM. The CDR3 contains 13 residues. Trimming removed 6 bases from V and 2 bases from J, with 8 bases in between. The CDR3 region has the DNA TGTGCCAGCAGAGCGACAGCTGGAAACACCATATATTTT. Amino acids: CASRATAGNTIYF.

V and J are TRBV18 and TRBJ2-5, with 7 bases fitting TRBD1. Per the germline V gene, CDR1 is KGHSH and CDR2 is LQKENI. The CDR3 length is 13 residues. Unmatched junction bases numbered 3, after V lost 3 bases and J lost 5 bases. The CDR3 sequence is CASSPQQGETQYF. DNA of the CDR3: TGTGCCAGCTCACCCCAACAGGGGGAGACCCAGTACTTC.

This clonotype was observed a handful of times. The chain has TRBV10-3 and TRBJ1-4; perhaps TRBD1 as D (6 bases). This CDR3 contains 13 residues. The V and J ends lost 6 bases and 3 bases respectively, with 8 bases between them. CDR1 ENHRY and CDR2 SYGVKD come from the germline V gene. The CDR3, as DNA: TGTGCCATCAGACAGGGTTCTAATGAAAAACTGTTTTTT. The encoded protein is CAIRQGSNEKLFF.